A selection of T cell receptor beta chains follows, all from one sample in a study of OX40 agonist ivuxolimab in advanced cancers. This table comes from immunoSEQ multiplex PCR, and its TCRdb copy is limited to in-frame clones, with some not included. The data contain 50,000 to 75,000 clones, approximately 90% of them singletons. The source was CD4+ or CD8+ T cells sorted from blood, collected in a trial of the OX40 agonist ivuxolimab. These receptors all stem from an adult with an advanced solid tumor such as melanoma, head and neck, liver or kidney cancer. Both conserved end residues are part of each CDR3. The D gene is left open where the match is weak. Expanded clones are given a class, and other clones once, few, many or no size at all.

NA	TRBV5-1	TRBJ2-3	NA	TGCGCATCAGCGGTTTCTAGCACAGATACGCAGTATTTT	CASAVSSTDTQYF
NA	TRBV4-2	TRBJ1-1	NA	TGTGCCAGCAGCAAGCAGGGCCCCAGGAGGTCTGAAGCTTTCTTT	CASSKQGPRRSEAFF
NA	TRBV7-9	TRBJ2-7	NA	TGCGCCAGCGGAATGGTGGGCTACGAGCAGTACTTC	CASGMVGYEQYF
NA	TRBV5-1	TRBJ2-7	NA	TGCGCCAGCAGCCCCGGGACCGGCTCCTACGAGCAGTACTTC	CASSPGTGSYEQYF
NA	TRBV5-8	TRBJ1-1	NA	TGTGCCAGCAGCAGGAGACAGGCAAGAGACACTGAAGCTTTCTTT	CASSRRQARDTEAFF
NA	TRBV5-5	TRBJ1-2	NA	TGTGCCAGCAGCTCACAAGACAGGAGAAATTATGGCTACACCTTC	CASSSQDRRNYGYTF
NA	TRBV18	TRBJ1-1	NA	TGTGCCAGCTCACCGATGGACAGCAACACTGAAGCTTTCTTT	CASSPMDSNTEAFF
NA	TRBV7-2	TRBJ1-2	NA	TGTGCCAGCAGCCCTAGCCGGCAGATCTATGGCTACACCTTC	CASSPSRQIYGYTF
TRBD1	TRBV10-3	TRBJ1-1	once	TGTGCCATCAGTGGGAGACAGGGGACGAACACTGAAGCTTTCTTT	CAISGRQGTNTEAFF
NA	TRBV18	TRBJ1-5	NA	TGTGCCAGCTCACCACAGACCTCCGGCGAGCCCCAGCATTTT	CASSPQTSGEPQHF